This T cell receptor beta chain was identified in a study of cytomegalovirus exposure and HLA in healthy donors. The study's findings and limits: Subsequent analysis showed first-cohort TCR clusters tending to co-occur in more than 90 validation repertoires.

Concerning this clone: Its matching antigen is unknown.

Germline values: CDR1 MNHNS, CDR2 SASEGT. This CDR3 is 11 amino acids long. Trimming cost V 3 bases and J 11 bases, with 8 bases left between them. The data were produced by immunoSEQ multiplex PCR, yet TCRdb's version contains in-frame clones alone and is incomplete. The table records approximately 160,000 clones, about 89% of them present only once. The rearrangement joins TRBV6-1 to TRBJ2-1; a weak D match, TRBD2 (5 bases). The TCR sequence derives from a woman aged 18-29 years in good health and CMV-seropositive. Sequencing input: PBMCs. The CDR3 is CASSDEGKQFF. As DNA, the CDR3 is TGTGCCAGCAGTGACGAGGGAAAGCAGTTCTTC.